This is a list of T cell receptor beta chains from one sample in a study of T cell repertoires in cytomegalovirus infection. Using its own MiXCR run on the reads, TCRdb lists one record per CDR3 protein. The sample lists 650,000 to 850,000 distinct CDR3 sequences, 25% to 35% occurring once. No antigens are known for them. The sample was cultured CD8+ T cells from PBMCs, taken from culture after CMV antigen stimulation. The receptors shown here come from a human donor in good health (CMV status not recorded). Some clones in this sample may be carry-over from other donors' samples. Each CDR3 is given with its conserved first and last residue. Fields, in order: V gene, clone size, J gene, CDR3 length, D gene, CDR3 protein, CDR3 DNA. D genes are given only for firm matches. A row's size may be missing; if present it is once, few, many or a size class.

v_call: TRBV6-1; clone_size: -; j_call: TRBJ2-2; cdr3_length: 16; d_call: TRBD1; cdr3_aa: CASTPLDRLNTGELFF; cdr3_nt: TGTGCCAGCACCCCCTTGGACAGGCTCAACACCGGGGAGCTGTTTTTT
v_call: TRBV2; clone_size: many; j_call: TRBJ1-5; cdr3_length: 13; d_call: TRBD1; cdr3_aa: CASRGQANQPQHF; cdr3_nt: TGTGCCAGCAGAGGACAGGCCAATCAGCCCCAGCATTTT
v_call: TRBV7-4; clone_size: once; j_call: TRBJ1-4; cdr3_length: 15; d_call: -; cdr3_aa: CASSLGVGTNEKLFF; cdr3_nt: TGTGCCAGCAGCTTAGGTGTGGGGACTAATGAAAAACTGTTTTTT
v_call: TRBV7-7; clone_size: -; j_call: TRBJ2-3; cdr3_length: 15; d_call: -; cdr3_aa: CASSRYWGQPDTQYF; cdr3_nt: TGTGCTAGCAGCCGCTACTGGGGCCAGCCAGATACGCAGTATTTT
v_call: TRBV10-3; clone_size: -; j_call: TRBJ2-3; cdr3_length: 16; d_call: -; cdr3_aa: CAISELPGFRSDTQYF; cdr3_nt: TGTGCCATCAGTGAGTTACCGGGTTTCAGATCTGATACGCAGTATTTT
v_call: TRBV27; clone_size: -; j_call: TRBJ2-1; cdr3_length: 15; d_call: TRBD1; cdr3_aa: CASTGDRGHYNEQFF; cdr3_nt: TGTGCCAGCACCGGAGACAGGGGGCACTACAATGAGCAGTTCTTC
v_call: TRBV20-1; clone_size: -; j_call: TRBJ2-3; cdr3_length: 17; d_call: TRBD1; cdr3_aa: CSARVWDRGALGDTQYF; cdr3_nt: TGCAGTGCTAGAGTTTGGGACAGGGGGGCATTGGGGGATACGCAGTATTTT
v_call: TRBV3-1; clone_size: once; j_call: TRBJ1-1; cdr3_length: 19; d_call: -; cdr3_aa: CASSQDNRGLPGTGTQAFF; cdr3_nt: TGTGCCAGCAGCCAAGATAATAGAGGTTTACCTGGTACCGGGACTCAAGCTTTCTTT
v_call: TRBV6-6; clone_size: -; j_call: TRBJ1-1; cdr3_length: 17; d_call: -; cdr3_aa: CASSSDKGPPANTEAFF; cdr3_nt: TGTGCCAGCAGTTCAGACAAAGGGCCACCCGCTAACACTGAAGCTTTCTTT
v_call: TRBV27; clone_size: -; j_call: TRBJ2-7; cdr3_length: 14; d_call: -; cdr3_aa: CASSLSEGAYEQYF; cdr3_nt: TGTGCCAGCAGTTTATCGGAGGGAGCCTACGAGCAGTACTTC
v_call: TRBV7-2; clone_size: many; j_call: TRBJ1-4; cdr3_length: 15; d_call: -; cdr3_aa: CASSAPTAPSEKLFF; cdr3_nt: TGTGCCAGCAGCGCCCCTACTGCGCCTTCTGAAAAACTGTTTTTT
v_call: TRBV7-9; clone_size: few; j_call: TRBJ2-7; cdr3_length: 17; d_call: TRBD1; cdr3_aa: CASSPSDRVVWVYEQYF; cdr3_nt: TGTGCCAGCAGCCCCTCCGACAGGGTGGTCTGGGTTTACGAGCAGTACTTC
v_call: TRBV27; clone_size: few; j_call: TRBJ1-1; cdr3_length: 15; d_call: -; cdr3_aa: CASSLLRQAVTEAFF; cdr3_nt: TGTGCCAGCAGTTTATTGAGGCAGGCTGTCACTGAAGCTTTCTTT
v_call: TRBV11-1; clone_size: -; j_call: TRBJ2-3; cdr3_length: 13; d_call: -; cdr3_aa: CASSPELADTQYF; cdr3_nt: TGTGCCAGCAGCCCCGAACTGGCAGATACGCAGTATTTT
v_call: TRBV7-9; clone_size: few; j_call: TRBJ2-3; cdr3_length: 14; d_call: -; cdr3_aa: CASSFTGEADTQYF; cdr3_nt: TGTGCCAGCAGTTTTACAGGGGAGGCAGATACGCAGTATTTT
v_call: TRBV7-6; clone_size: -; j_call: TRBJ1-3; cdr3_length: 16; d_call: -; cdr3_aa: CASTGGGQGGGNTIYF; cdr3_nt: TGTGCCAGCACCGGAGGGGGACAAGGGGGTGGAAACACCATATATTTT
v_call: TRBV29-1; clone_size: once; j_call: TRBJ2-4; cdr3_length: 15; d_call: -; cdr3_aa: CSVPSLDSTKNIQYF; cdr3_nt: TGCAGCGTCCCCTCACTAGATTCTACCAAAAACATTCAGTACTTC
v_call: TRBV27; clone_size: few; j_call: TRBJ1-2; cdr3_length: 14; d_call: -; cdr3_aa: CASSLLQGHYGYTF; cdr3_nt: TGTGCCAGCAGTTTATTACAGGGACACTATGGCTACACCTTC
v_call: TRBV10-2; clone_size: -; j_call: TRBJ2-1; cdr3_length: 13; d_call: -; cdr3_aa: CASKKSSYNEQFF; cdr3_nt: TGCGCCAGCAAAAAGAGCTCCTACAATGAGCAGTTCTTC
v_call: TRBV4-3; clone_size: many; j_call: TRBJ1-6; cdr3_length: 17; d_call: -; cdr3_aa: CASSQESGGVWNSPLHF; cdr3_nt: TGCGCCAGCAGCCAAGAATCGGGGGGCGTCTGGAATTCACCCCTCCACTTT
v_call: TRBV9; clone_size: many; j_call: TRBJ2-2; cdr3_length: 16; d_call: TRBD2; cdr3_aa: CASSMSGATHTGELFF; cdr3_nt: TGTGCCAGCAGCATGAGCGGGGCCACCCACACCGGGGAGCTGTTTTTT
v_call: TRBV6-5; clone_size: -; j_call: TRBJ2-1; cdr3_length: 15; d_call: -; cdr3_aa: CASSYGISSYNEQFF; cdr3_nt: TGTGCCAGCAGTTACGGAATTAGCTCCTACAATGAGCAGTTCTTC
v_call: TRBV15; clone_size: -; j_call: TRBJ2-2; cdr3_length: 19; d_call: -; cdr3_aa: CATSRTGTLFSHSTGELFF; cdr3_nt: TGTGCCACCAGCAGAACCGGGACACTATTCTCCCATAGCACCGGGGAGCTGTTTTTT
v_call: TRBV6-5; clone_size: -; j_call: TRBJ1-1; cdr3_length: 15; d_call: -; cdr3_aa: CASSYSHGGNTEAFF; cdr3_nt: TGTGCCAGCAGTTACTCGCACGGGGGCAACACTGAAGCTTTCTTT
v_call: TRBV6-6; clone_size: -; j_call: TRBJ1-5; cdr3_length: 14; d_call: -; cdr3_aa: CASSYGGDGQPQHF; cdr3_nt: TGTGCCAGCAGTTACGGCGGGGACGGTCAGCCCCAGCATTTT
v_call: TRBV6-1; clone_size: -; j_call: TRBJ1-1; cdr3_length: 13; d_call: -; cdr3_aa: CASSNGGFSEAFF; cdr3_nt: TGTGCCAGCTCCAACGGGGGGTTTTCTGAAGCTTTCTTT
v_call: TRBV20-1; clone_size: -; j_call: TRBJ2-5; cdr3_length: 14; d_call: TRBD2; cdr3_aa: CSASGGAARETQYF; cdr3_nt: TGCAGTGCTAGCGGGGGGGCCGCGCGAGAGACCCAGTACTTC
v_call: TRBV6-2/TRBV6-3; clone_size: -; j_call: TRBJ1-1; cdr3_length: 12; d_call: -; cdr3_aa: CASSAAVTEAFF; cdr3_nt: TGTGCCAGCAGTGCTGCCGTCACCGAAGCTTTCTTT
v_call: TRBV6-1; clone_size: -; j_call: TRBJ1-4; cdr3_length: 12; d_call: -; cdr3_aa: CASSDLGEKLFF; cdr3_nt: TGTGCCAGCAGTGACCTAGGTGAAAAACTGTTTTTT
v_call: TRBV5-5; clone_size: -; j_call: TRBJ2-2; cdr3_length: 16; d_call: TRBD1; cdr3_aa: CASSLRGTGGTGELFF; cdr3_nt: TGTGCCAGCAGCCTCCGTGGGACAGGGGGAACCGGGGAGCTGTTTTTT
v_call: TRBV6-6; clone_size: -; j_call: TRBJ2-5; cdr3_length: 22; d_call: -; cdr3_aa: CASSYSSPLELGQKIYQETQYF; cdr3_nt: TGTGCCAGCAGTTACTCGTCGCCGTTGGAGTTAGGGCAGAAGATTTACCAAGAGACCCAGTACTTC
v_call: TRBV19; clone_size: -; j_call: TRBJ2-2; cdr3_length: 16; d_call: TRBD1; cdr3_aa: CASSTPGQGFTGELFF; cdr3_nt: TGTGCCAGTAGTACTCCGGGACAGGGCTTCACCGGGGAGCTGTTTTTT
v_call: TRBV14; clone_size: -; j_call: TRBJ1-4; cdr3_length: 12; d_call: -; cdr3_aa: CASSAAGVELFF; cdr3_nt: TGTGCCAGCAGCGCCGCGGGTGTTGAACTGTTTTTT
v_call: TRBV25-1; clone_size: few; j_call: TRBJ1-5; cdr3_length: 14; d_call: -; cdr3_aa: CASSLINSNQPQHF; cdr3_nt: TGTGCCAGCAGTTTGATTAATAGCAATCAGCCCCAGCATTTT
v_call: TRBV6-2/TRBV6-3; clone_size: -; j_call: TRBJ1-5; cdr3_length: 17; d_call: -; cdr3_aa: CASSSLRDGYSNQPQHF; cdr3_nt: TGTGCCAGCAGTTCTCTCCGGGACGGATATAGCAATCAGCCCCAGCATTTT
v_call: TRBV19; clone_size: few; j_call: TRBJ1-4; cdr3_length: 11; d_call: -; cdr3_aa: CASIRGLKLFF; cdr3_nt: TGTGCCAGTATTCGGGGGCTGAAACTGTTTTTT
v_call: TRBV19; clone_size: -; j_call: TRBJ2-7; cdr3_length: 14; d_call: -; cdr3_aa: CASTPGSGAYEQYF; cdr3_nt: TGTGCCAGTACCCCAGGGTCAGGGGCCTACGAGCAGTACTTC
v_call: TRBV5-6; clone_size: few; j_call: TRBJ2-5; cdr3_length: 14; d_call: -; cdr3_aa: CASSWGRPGETQYF; cdr3_nt: TGTGCCAGCAGCTGGGGAAGGCCTGGAGAGACCCAGTACTTC
v_call: TRBV25-1; clone_size: -; j_call: TRBJ2-2; cdr3_length: 17; d_call: -; cdr3_aa: CASSVIFPRDTGGELFF; cdr3_nt: TGTGCCAGCAGTGTAATATTCCCCCGGGACACTGGGGGGGAGCTGTTTTTT
v_call: TRBV6-6; clone_size: few; j_call: TRBJ1-1; cdr3_length: 14; d_call: -; cdr3_aa: CASSLLEGMPEAFF; cdr3_nt: TGTGCCAGCAGTCTTCTAGAGGGGATGCCTGAAGCTTTCTTT
v_call: TRBV12-3/TRBV12-4; clone_size: -; j_call: TRBJ2-2; cdr3_length: 18; d_call: -; cdr3_aa: CASSFHRDALLPTGELFF; cdr3_nt: TGTGCCAGCAGCTTCCACCGGGACGCCCTTTTACCCACCGGGGAGCTGTTTTTT
v_call: TRBV20-1; clone_size: once; j_call: TRBJ1-1; cdr3_length: 13; d_call: -; cdr3_aa: CSARGAGGTEAFF; cdr3_nt: TGCAGTGCTAGAGGTGCGGGTGGTACTGAAGCTTTCTTT
v_call: TRBV6-5; clone_size: few; j_call: TRBJ1-1; cdr3_length: 14; d_call: -; cdr3_aa: CASSYPGRNTEAFF; cdr3_nt: TGTGCCAGCAGTTACCCAGGGCGCAACACTGAAGCTTTCTTT
v_call: TRBV12-3/TRBV12-4; clone_size: -; j_call: TRBJ1-3; cdr3_length: 12; d_call: -; cdr3_aa: CASTPGGNTIYF; cdr3_nt: TGTGCCAGCACCCCGGGTGGAAACACCATATATTTT
v_call: TRBV7-9; clone_size: -; j_call: TRBJ2-3; cdr3_length: 16; d_call: -; cdr3_aa: CASSSSDTGSTDTQYF; cdr3_nt: TGTGCCAGCAGCTCAAGCGATACAGGTAGCACAGATACGCAGTATTTT
v_call: TRBV6-1; clone_size: -; j_call: TRBJ1-5; cdr3_length: 16; d_call: -; cdr3_aa: CASSPLFERSNQPQHF; cdr3_nt: TGTGCCAGCAGTCCCCTATTCGAGAGGAGCAATCAGCCCCAGCATTTT
v_call: TRBV6-5; clone_size: many; j_call: TRBJ2-5; cdr3_length: 14; d_call: TRBD2; cdr3_aa: CASSLLAGAETQYF; cdr3_nt: TGTGCCAGCAGTTTACTAGCGGGGGCGGAGACCCAGTACTTC
v_call: TRBV18; clone_size: -; j_call: TRBJ2-3; cdr3_length: 11; d_call: -; cdr3_aa: CAVQVTDTQYF; cdr3_nt: TGTGCCGTACAGGTCACAGATACGCAGTATTTT
v_call: TRBV7-9; clone_size: -; j_call: TRBJ1-2; cdr3_length: 15; d_call: -; cdr3_aa: CASSLARDRIYGYTF; cdr3_nt: TGTGCCAGCAGCTTAGCGCGTGACAGGATCTATGGCTACACCTTC
v_call: TRBV7-6; clone_size: -; j_call: TRBJ1-1; cdr3_length: 15; d_call: TRBD1; cdr3_aa: CASSFGDSPNTEAFF; cdr3_nt: TGTGCCAGCAGCTTTGGGGACAGTCCGAACACTGAAGCTTTCTTT
v_call: TRBV7-9; clone_size: -; j_call: TRBJ2-5; cdr3_length: 15; d_call: -; cdr3_aa: CASSLRSGPQETQYF; cdr3_nt: TGTGCCAGCAGCTTAAGGTCGGGTCCACAAGAGACCCAGTACTTC
v_call: TRBV6-5; clone_size: few; j_call: TRBJ2-5; cdr3_length: 14; d_call: TRBD1; cdr3_aa: CASSYSGQGETQYF; cdr3_nt: TGTGCCAGCAGTTACTCCGGACAGGGAGAGACCCAGTACTTC
v_call: TRBV12-3/TRBV12-4; clone_size: many; j_call: TRBJ2-1; cdr3_length: 16; d_call: TRBD2; cdr3_aa: CASSFEAGVGNNEQFF; cdr3_nt: TGTGCCAGCAGTTTTGAAGCGGGGGTCGGGAACAATGAGCAGTTCTTC
v_call: TRBV2; clone_size: once; j_call: TRBJ2-1; cdr3_length: 12; d_call: -; cdr3_aa: CASIDLYNEQFF; cdr3_nt: TGTGCCAGCATCGACCTCTACAATGAGCAGTTCTTC
v_call: TRBV10-3; clone_size: -; j_call: TRBJ1-4; cdr3_length: 12; d_call: -; cdr3_aa: CASPGKDEKLFF; cdr3_nt: TGTGCCAGTCCAGGGAAGGACGAAAAACTGTTTTTT
v_call: TRBV7-9; clone_size: -; j_call: TRBJ1-1; cdr3_length: 12; d_call: TRBD1; cdr3_aa: CASSGKGQGPFF; cdr3_nt: TGTGCCAGCAGCGGAAAGGGACAGGGGCCTTTCTTT
v_call: TRBV6-5; clone_size: few; j_call: TRBJ2-2; cdr3_length: 14; d_call: TRBD2; cdr3_aa: CASSASGGIGELFF; cdr3_nt: TGTGCCAGCAGTGCTAGCGGGGGTATCGGGGAGCTGTTTTTT
v_call: TRBV5-6; clone_size: -; j_call: TRBJ1-2; cdr3_length: 12; d_call: -; cdr3_aa: CASSLTVRGYTF; cdr3_nt: TGTGCCAGCAGCTTGACGGTTCGTGGCTACACCTTC
v_call: TRBV7-8; clone_size: -; j_call: TRBJ1-2; cdr3_length: 15; d_call: TRBD1; cdr3_aa: CASSANRGRGYGYTF; cdr3_nt: TGTGCCAGCAGCGCCAACAGGGGGCGAGGCTATGGCTACACCTTC
v_call: TRBV28; clone_size: -; j_call: TRBJ1-5; cdr3_length: 13; d_call: -; cdr3_aa: CASSSGPGQPQHF; cdr3_nt: TGTGCCAGCAGCTCCGGCCCAGGCCAGCCCCAGCATTTT